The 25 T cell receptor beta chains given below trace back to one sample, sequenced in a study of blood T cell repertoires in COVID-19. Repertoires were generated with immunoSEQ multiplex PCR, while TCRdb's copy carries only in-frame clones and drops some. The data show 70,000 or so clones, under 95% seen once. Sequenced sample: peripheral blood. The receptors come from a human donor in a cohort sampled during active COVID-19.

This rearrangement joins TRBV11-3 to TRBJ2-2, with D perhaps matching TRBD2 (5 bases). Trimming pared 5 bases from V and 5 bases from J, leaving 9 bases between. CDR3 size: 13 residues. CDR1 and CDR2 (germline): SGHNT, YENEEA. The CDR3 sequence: CASSPTRTGELFF. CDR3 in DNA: TGTGCCAGCAGCCCTACTAGGACCGGGGAGCTGTTTTTT.

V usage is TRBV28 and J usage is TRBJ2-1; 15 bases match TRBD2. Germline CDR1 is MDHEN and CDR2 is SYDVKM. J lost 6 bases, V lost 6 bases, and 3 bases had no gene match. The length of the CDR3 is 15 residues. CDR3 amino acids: CASRRTSGRVNEQFF. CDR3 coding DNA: TGTGCCAGCAGGAGGACTAGCGGGAGGGTCAATGAGCAGTTCTTC.

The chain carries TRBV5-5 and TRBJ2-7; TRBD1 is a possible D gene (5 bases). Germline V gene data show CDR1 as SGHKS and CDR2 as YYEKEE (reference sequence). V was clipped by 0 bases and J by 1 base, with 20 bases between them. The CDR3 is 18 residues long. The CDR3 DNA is TGTGCCAGCAGCTTGGTTAGGGGTGCCGACAGTGGGTCCTACGAGCAGTACTTC. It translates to CASSLVRGADSGSYEQYF.

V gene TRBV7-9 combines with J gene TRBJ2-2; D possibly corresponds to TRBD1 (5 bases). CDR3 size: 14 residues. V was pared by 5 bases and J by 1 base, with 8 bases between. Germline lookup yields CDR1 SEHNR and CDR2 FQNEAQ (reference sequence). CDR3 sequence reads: CASSSTGNTGELFF. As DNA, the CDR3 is TGTGCCAGCAGCAGTACAGGGAACACCGGGGAGCTGTTTTTT.

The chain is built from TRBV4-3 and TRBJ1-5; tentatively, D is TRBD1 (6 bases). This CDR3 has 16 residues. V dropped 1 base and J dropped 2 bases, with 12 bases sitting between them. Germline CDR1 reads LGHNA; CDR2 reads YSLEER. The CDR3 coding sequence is TGCGCCAGCAGCCAAGGGCGGACAGAGCGCAATCAGCCCCAGCATTTT. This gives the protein CASSQGRTERNQPQHF.

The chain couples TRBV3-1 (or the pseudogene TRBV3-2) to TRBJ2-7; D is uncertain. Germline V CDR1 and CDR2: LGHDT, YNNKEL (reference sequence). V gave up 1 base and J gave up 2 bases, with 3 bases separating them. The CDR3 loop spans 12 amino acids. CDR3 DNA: TGTGCCAGCAGCCAAGCCACCTACGAGCAGTACTTC. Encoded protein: CASSQATYEQYF.

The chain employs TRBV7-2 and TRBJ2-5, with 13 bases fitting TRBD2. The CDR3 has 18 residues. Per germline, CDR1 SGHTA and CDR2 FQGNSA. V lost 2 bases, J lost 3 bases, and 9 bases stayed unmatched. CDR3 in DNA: TGTGCCAGCAGCTTACGTCCCGGACTAGCGGGAGTAGAAGAGACCCAGTACTTC. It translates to CASSLRPGLAGVEETQYF.

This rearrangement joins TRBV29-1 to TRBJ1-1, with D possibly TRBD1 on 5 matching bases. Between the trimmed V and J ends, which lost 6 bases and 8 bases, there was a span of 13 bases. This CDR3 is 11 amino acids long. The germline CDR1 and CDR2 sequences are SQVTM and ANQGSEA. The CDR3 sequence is CSVAGGAEAFF. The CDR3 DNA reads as TGCAGCGTGGCCGGAGGGGCAGAAGCTTTCTTT.

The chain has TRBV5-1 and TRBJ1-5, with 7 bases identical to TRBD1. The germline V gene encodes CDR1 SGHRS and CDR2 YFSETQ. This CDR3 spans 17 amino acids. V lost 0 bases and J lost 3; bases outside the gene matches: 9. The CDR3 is CASSLGSARGDNQPQHF. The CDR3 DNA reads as TGCGCCAGCAGCTTGGGTTCAGCCAGGGGGGACAATCAGCCCCAGCATTTT.

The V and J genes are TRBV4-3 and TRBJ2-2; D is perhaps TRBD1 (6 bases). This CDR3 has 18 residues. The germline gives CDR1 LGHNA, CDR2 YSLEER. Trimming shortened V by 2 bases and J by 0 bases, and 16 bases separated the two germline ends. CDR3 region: CASSQRRVRGANTGELFF. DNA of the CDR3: TGCGCCAGCAGCCAACGACGTGTCAGGGGAGCGAACACCGGGGAGCTGTTTTTT.

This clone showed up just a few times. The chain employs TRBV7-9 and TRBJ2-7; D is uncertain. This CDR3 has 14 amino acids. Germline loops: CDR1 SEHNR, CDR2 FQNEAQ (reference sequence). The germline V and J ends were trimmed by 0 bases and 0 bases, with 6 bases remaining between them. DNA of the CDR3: TGTGCCAGCAGCTTAGCGGTCTACTCCTACGAGCAGTACTTC. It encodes CASSLAVYSYEQYF.

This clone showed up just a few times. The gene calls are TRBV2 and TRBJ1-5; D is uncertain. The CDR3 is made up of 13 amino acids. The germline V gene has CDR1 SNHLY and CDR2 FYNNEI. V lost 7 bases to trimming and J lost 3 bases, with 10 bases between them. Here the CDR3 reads CASTAGYNQPQHF. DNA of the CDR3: TGTGCCAGCACGGCAGGATACAATCAGCCCCAGCATTTT.

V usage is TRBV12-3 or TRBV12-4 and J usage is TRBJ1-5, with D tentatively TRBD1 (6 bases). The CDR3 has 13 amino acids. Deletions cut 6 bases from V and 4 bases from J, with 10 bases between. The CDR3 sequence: CASSLQGNQPQHF. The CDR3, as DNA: TGTGCCAGCAGCCTTCAGGGGAATCAGCCCCAGCATTTT.

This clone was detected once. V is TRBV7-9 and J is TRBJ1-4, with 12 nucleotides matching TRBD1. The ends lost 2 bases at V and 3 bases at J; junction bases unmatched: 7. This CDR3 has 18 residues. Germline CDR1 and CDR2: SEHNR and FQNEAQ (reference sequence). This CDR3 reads CASSLPPGQGAANEKLFF. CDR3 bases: TGTGCCAGCAGCTTACCGCCGGGACAGGGGGCCGCTAATGAAAAACTGTTTTTT.

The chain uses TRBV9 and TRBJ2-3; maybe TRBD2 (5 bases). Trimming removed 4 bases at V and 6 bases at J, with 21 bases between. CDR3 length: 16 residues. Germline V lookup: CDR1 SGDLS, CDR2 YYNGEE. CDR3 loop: CASSQRAGPIADTQYF. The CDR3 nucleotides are TGTGCCAGCAGCCAGAGGGCGGGTCCCATTGCGGATACGCAGTATTTT.

The CDR3 here is CASRPTGTDYEQYF. In nucleotides, the CDR3 is TGTGCCAGCAGGCCGACCGGGACAGACTACGAGCAGTACTTC. The V gene is TRBV5-5, the J gene TRBJ2-7, with 7 positions matching TRBD1. This CDR3 contains 14 residues. Germline values: CDR1 SGHKS, CDR2 YYEKEE (reference sequence). The J segment lost 3 bases and the V segment lost 5 bases, leaving 8 bases of the junction unmatched.

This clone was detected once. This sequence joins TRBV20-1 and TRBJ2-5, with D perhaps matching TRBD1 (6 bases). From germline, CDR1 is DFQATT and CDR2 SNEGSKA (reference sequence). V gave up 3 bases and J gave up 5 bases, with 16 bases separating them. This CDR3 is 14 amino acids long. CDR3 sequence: CSASRAARGETQYF. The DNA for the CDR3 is TGCAGTGCTAGTAGGGCGGCAAGGGGGGAGACCCAGTACTTC.

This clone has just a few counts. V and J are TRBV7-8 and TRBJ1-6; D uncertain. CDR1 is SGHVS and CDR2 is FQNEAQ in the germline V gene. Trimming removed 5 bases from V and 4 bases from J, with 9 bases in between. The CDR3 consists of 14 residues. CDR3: CASSVDGYNSPLHF. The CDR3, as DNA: TGTGCCAGCAGCGTAGACGGGTATAATTCACCCCTCCACTTT.

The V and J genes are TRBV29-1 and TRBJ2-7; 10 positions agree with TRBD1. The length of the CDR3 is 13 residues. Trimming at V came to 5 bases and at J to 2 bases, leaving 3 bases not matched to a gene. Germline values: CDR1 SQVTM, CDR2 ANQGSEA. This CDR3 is CSVSGTGAYEQYF. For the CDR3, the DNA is TGCAGCGTTTCCGGGACAGGGGCCTACGAGCAGTACTTC.

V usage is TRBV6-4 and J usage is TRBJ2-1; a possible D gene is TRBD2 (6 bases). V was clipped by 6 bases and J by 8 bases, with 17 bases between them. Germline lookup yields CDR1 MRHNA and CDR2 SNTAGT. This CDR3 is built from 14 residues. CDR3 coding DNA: TGTGCCAGCAGCACCGGGACTGGGGTAGATGAGCAGTTCTTC. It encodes CASSTGTGVDEQFF.

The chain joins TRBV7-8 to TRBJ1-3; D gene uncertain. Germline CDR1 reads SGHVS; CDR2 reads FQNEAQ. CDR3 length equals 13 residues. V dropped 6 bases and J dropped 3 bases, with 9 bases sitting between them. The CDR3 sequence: CASSEPSGNTIYF. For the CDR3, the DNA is TGTGCCAGCAGTGAACCCAGTGGAAACACCATATATTTT.

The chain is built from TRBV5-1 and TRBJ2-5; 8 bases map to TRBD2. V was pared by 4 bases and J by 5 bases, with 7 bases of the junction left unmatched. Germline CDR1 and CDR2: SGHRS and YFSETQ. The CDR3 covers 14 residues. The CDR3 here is CASSQTSVRETQYF. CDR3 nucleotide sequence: TGCGCCAGCAGCCAGACTAGCGTCCGCGAGACCCAGTACTTC.

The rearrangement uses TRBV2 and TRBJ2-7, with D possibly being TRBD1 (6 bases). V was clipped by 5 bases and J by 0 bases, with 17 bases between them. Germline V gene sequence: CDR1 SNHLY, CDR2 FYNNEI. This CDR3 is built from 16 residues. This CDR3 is CASSPWTDFASYEQYF. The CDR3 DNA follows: TGTGCCAGCAGTCCGTGGACAGATTTCGCCTCCTACGAGCAGTACTTC.

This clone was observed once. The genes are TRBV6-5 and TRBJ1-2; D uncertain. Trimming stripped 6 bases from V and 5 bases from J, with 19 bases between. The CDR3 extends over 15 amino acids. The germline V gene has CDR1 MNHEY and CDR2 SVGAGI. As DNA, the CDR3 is TGTGCCAGCAGCCCGGAGCCCCGCTTACCTTATGGCTACACCTTC. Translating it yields CASSPEPRLPYGYTF.

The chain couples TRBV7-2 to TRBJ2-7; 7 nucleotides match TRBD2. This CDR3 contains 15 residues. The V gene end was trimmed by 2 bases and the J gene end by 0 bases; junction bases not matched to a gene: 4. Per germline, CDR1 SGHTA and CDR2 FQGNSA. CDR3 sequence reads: CASSLSGANSYEQYF. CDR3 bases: TGTGCCAGCAGCTTAAGCGGGGCTAACTCCTACGAGCAGTACTTC.